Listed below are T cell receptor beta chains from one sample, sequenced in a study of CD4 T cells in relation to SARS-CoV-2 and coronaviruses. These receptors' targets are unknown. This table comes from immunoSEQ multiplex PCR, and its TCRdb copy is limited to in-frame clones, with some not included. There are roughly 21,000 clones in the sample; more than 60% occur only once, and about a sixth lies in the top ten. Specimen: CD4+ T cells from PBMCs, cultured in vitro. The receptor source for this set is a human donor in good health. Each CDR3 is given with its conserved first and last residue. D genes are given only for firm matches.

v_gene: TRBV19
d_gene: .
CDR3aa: CASSNTGVYGYTF

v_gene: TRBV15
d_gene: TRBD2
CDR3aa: CATSRDLAGADTQYF

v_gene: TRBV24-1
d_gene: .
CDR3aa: CATSDNNRAEAFF

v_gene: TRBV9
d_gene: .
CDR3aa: CASSVVSGFNEQFF

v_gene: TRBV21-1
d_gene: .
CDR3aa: CAGLGRAGGSYEQYF

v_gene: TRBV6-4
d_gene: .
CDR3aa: CASSTETGNTEAFF

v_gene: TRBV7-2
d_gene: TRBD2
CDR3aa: CASSFQRESYNEQFF

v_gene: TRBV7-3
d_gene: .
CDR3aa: CASSLWGGTEAFF

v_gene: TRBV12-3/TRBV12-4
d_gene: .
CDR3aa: CASTPDGNTEAFF

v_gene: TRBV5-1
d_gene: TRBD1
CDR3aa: CASSLLQGAWNEQFF

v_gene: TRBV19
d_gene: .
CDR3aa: CASTSSRRGGNTIYF

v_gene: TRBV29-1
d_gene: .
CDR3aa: CSVAPGAETQYF

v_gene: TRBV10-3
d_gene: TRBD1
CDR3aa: CAIRDRDRGQQDTQYF

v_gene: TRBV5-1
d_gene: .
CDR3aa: CASSLAARANTGELFF

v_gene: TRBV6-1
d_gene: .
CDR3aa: CASSEVWVGYGYTF

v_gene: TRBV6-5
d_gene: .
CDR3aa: CASSYRDTTNEKLFF